The following is a TCR beta chain sequence with its context. It was with 60 Vbeta and 13 Jbeta primers that the PCR ran. Profiled with immunoSEQ multiplex PCR; TCRdb holds only in-frame clones, not every one. Of 98,000 or so clones listed, more than 75% are singletons. The data stem from a study of cytomegalovirus exposure and HLA in healthy donors. Germline assignment: CDR1 SEHNR and CDR2 FQNEAQ (reference sequence). The CDR3 runs to 12 residues. J was trimmed by 11 bases and V by 1 base; bases with no gene match: 4. This chain links TRBV7-9 with TRBJ1-1; 7 bases match TRBD1. The sequencing sample was made of PBMCs. The TCR sequence derives from a human donor in good health. The CDR3 here is CASSLGDRTAFF. CDR3 coding DNA: TGTGCCAGCAGCTTAGGGGACAGAACGGCTTTCTTT.